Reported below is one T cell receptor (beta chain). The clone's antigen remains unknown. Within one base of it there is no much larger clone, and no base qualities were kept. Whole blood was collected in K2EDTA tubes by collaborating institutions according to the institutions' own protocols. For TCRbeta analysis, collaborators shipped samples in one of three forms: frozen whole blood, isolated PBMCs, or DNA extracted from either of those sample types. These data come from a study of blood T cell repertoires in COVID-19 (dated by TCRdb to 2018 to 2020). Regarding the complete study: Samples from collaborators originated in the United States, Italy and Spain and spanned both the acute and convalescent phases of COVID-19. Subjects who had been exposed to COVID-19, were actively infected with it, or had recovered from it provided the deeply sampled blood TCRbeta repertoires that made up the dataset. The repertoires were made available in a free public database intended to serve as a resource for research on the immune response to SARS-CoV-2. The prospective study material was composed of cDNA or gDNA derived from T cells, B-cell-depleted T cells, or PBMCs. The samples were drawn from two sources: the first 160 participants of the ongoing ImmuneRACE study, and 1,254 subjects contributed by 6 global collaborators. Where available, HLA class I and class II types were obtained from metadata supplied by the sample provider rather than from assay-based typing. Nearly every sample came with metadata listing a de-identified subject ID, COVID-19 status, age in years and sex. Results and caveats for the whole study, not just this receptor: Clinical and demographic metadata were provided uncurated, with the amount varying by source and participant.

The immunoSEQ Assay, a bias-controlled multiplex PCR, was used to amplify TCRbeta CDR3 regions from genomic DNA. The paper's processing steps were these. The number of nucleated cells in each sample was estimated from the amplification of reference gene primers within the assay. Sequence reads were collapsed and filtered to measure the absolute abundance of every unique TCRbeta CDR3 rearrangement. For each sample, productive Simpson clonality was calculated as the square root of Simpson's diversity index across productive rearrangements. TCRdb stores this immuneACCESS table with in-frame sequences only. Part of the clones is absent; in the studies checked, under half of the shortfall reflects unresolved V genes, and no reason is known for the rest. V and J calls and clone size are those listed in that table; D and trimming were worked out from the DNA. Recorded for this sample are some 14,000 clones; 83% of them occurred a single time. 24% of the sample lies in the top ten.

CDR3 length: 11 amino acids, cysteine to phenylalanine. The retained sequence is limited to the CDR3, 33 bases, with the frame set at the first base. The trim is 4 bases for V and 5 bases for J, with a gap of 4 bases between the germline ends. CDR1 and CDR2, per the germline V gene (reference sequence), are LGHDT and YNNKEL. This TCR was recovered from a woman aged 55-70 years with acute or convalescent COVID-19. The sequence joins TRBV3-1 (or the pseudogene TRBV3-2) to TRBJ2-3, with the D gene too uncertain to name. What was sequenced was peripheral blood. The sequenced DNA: TGTGCCAGCAGCCCCGGAGATACGCAGTATTTT. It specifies CASSPGDTQYF.